These T cell receptor beta chains were read from a single sample in a study of blood T cells in healthy people across ages. Each CDR3 protein is one row after TCRdb ran MiXCR on the 5' RACE reads. The sample lists around 1,000,000 distinct CDR3 sequences, roughly two fifths seen once, with around 13% in the top ten. What was sequenced was blood. The receptors were sampled from a man between 18 and 35 years old in good health. Both conserved end residues are part of each CDR3. The D gene is left open where the match is weak. Rows give clone size only sometimes, using once, few, many, or a class for an expanded clone.

j_call | v_call | d_call | clone_size | cdr3_nt | cdr3_aa
TRBJ2-5 | TRBV5-5 | . | many | TGTGCCAGCAGCCTCCCCGGGGAAGAGACCCAGTACTTC | CASSLPGEETQYF
TRBJ1-1 | TRBV28 | TRBD1 | . | TGTGCCACCCTCGGGGAGGGGGCTGTTGAAGCTTTCTTT | CATLGEGAVEAFF
TRBJ2-7 | TRBV14 | . | few | TGTGCCAGCAGCCAAGGATATGTATCCGAGCAGTACTTC | CASSQGYVSEQYF
TRBJ1-6 | TRBV10-3 | . | . | TGTGCCATCAGTCCCCGGGACAATAAGGTTTTTCGTTTTCCCCTCCACTTT | CAISPRDNKVFRFPLHF
TRBJ2-1 | TRBV24-1 | . | . | TGTGCCACCAGTGAGGGGTTCGGACCAGGGCGATACAATGAGCAGTTCTTC | CATSEGFGPGRYNEQFF
TRBJ2-7 | TRBV20-1 | . | once | TGCAGTACTAGAGATTCGGGGGGACAGTCCTACGAGCAGTACTTC | CSTRDSGGQSYEQYF
TRBJ2-2 | TRBV7-8 | . | . | TGTGCCAGCAGTACGATGGGCACCGGGGAGCTGTTTTTT | CASSTMGTGELFF
TRBJ2-3 | TRBV29-1 | TRBD2 | . | TGCAGCGTTAGCGGGGGGGAGACAGATACGCAGTATTTT | CSVSGGETDTQYF
TRBJ2-1 | TRBV19 | TRBD2 | . | TGTGCCAGTAACTCACTAGCGGGGGTGGAACAGAGCTCCTACAATGAGCAGTTCTTC | CASNSLAGVEQSSYNEQFF
TRBJ2-1 | TRBV12-3/TRBV12-4 | TRBD2 | . | TGTGCCAGCAGTTTAGGTGCGGGGGGGCCCCACAATGAGCAGTTCTTC | CASSLGAGGPHNEQFF
TRBJ1-1 | TRBV4-3 | . | many | TGCGCCAGCAGCCAAGAACGGCGGCTGAACACTGAAGCTTTCTTT | CASSQERRLNTEAFF
TRBJ1-5 | TRBV2 | . | few | TGTGCCAGCAGTGATTACCCGGCCCGGTCCGGTACATACAATCAGCCCCAGCATTTT | CASSDYPARSGTYNQPQHF
TRBJ1-2 | TRBV3-1 | TRBD1 | . | TGTGCCAGCGGACAGGGCACTGGCTACACCTTC | CASGQGTGYTF
TRBJ2-1 | TRBV3-1 | TRBD1 | . | TGTGCCAGCAGCCAAGAGAGGACAGGGGGAGTGAAGAATGAGCAGTTCTTC | CASSQERTGGVKNEQFF
TRBJ2-1 | TRBV11-2 | . | . | TGTGCCAGCAACTTAGGGGCGAGGGGGGAGTTCTTC | CASNLGARGEFF
TRBJ2-4 | TRBV12-3/TRBV12-4 | . | . | TGTGCCAGCAGTCCCCCCGCAGAAAACATTCAGTACTTC | CASSPPAENIQYF
TRBJ1-1 | TRBV12-5 | . | . | TGTGCTAGTGGGTCAAACGGACGGAGTGAAGCTTTCTTT | CASGSNGRSEAFF
TRBJ1-2 | TRBV20-1 | . | . | TGCAGTGCTAGGCAGCCAGGGCTCCATGGCTACACCTTC | CSARQPGLHGYTF
TRBJ2-1 | TRBV20-1 | TRBD2 | . | TGCAGTGCTTACGCGGGGGGGGCCGGCGATGAGCAGTTCTTC | CSAYAGGAGDEQFF
TRBJ2-2 | TRBV5-1 | . | . | TGCGCCAGCAGCTTGGGACAGATTGGAACCGGGGAGCTGTTTTTT | CASSLGQIGTGELFF
TRBJ2-3 | TRBV12-3/TRBV12-4 | . | few | TGTGCCAGCAGTTTATGGGACACCGGACTAATCGCAGATACGCAGTATTTT | CASSLWDTGLIADTQYF
TRBJ2-1 | TRBV10-3 | . | . | TGTGCCAGCATTACCGGGAATGAGCAGTTCTTC | CASITGNEQFF
TRBJ1-2 | TRBV25-1 | . | . | TGTGCCAGCAGGACCCACAGCTATGGCTACATCTTC | CASRTHSYGYIF
TRBJ1-1 | TRBV7-3 | . | few | TGTGCCAGCAGCTCCCTGGGACCGGGACAAAGTGAAGCTTTCTTT | CASSSLGPGQSEAFF
TRBJ1-1 | TRBV10-3 | TRBD1 | few | TGTGCCATCAGTGGCAGGGGGCGCGGGGACACTGAAGCTTTCTTT | CAISGRGRGDTEAFF
TRBJ1-2 | TRBV19 | TRBD1 | few | TGTGCCAGTAGCGCGGACAGGGTCGGTGGCTACACCTTC | CASSADRVGGYTF
TRBJ1-1 | TRBV6-2/TRBV6-3 | TRBD1 | once | TGTGCCAGCAGTTACGTGACGAACAGGGGCGGCACTGAAGCTTTCTTT | CASSYVTNRGGTEAFF
TRBJ1-1 | TRBV4-2 | . | . | TGTGCCAGCAGCCAAACCCCTCCTACAGCTATCGGTACTGAAGCTTTCTTT | CASSQTPPTAIGTEAFF
TRBJ2-7 | TRBV20-1 | TRBD1 | few | TGCAGTGCTAGAGGGCAGGGGGTGTACGAGCAGTACTTC | CSARGQGVYEQYF
TRBJ1-5 | TRBV10-3 | . | . | TGTGCCATCAGTGAGTACAGGGAGGGTCAGCCCCAGCATTTT | CAISEYREGQPQHF
TRBJ1-2 | TRBV7-2 | . | . | TGTGCCAGCAGCCAGAGGACGGCTACTAACTATGGCTACACCTTC | CASSQRTATNYGYTF
TRBJ1-4 | TRBV12-3/TRBV12-4 | . | . | TGTGCCAGCAGTCACCCGGGACGGAAGAATGAAAAACTGTTTTTT | CASSHPGRKNEKLFF
TRBJ2-1 | TRBV20-1 | TRBD2 | . | TGCAGTGCAATCTGGGGGGGTAGGACTAATGAGCAGTTCTTC | CSAIWGGRTNEQFF
TRBJ1-2 | TRBV20-1 | . | . | TGCAGTGCCCCCGGCGTGGGAAGCCGCCTCTATGGCTACACCTTC | CSAPGVGSRLYGYTF
TRBJ1-5 | TRBV10-3 | TRBD1 | few | TGTGCCATCAGTCCAACAGGGGTCAATCAGCCCCAGCATTTT | CAISPTGVNQPQHF
TRBJ2-5 | TRBV10-3 | TRBD1 | . | TGTGCCATCGGCAACAGGGGGTTACAAGAGACCCAGTACTTC | CAIGNRGLQETQYF
TRBJ1-1 | TRBV29-1 | TRBD1 | . | TGCAGCTCGTCGCCACGGACAGGGGGCACTGAAGCTTTCTTT | CSSSPRTGGTEAFF
TRBJ2-1 | TRBV2 | TRBD1 | few | TGTGCCAGCCCGGACAGGGGGCAATACAATGAGCAGTTCTTC | CASPDRGQYNEQFF
TRBJ1-5 | TRBV20-1 | . | . | TGCAGTGCTAGGGGAGCAATCTCTCAGCCCCAGCATTTT | CSARGAISQPQHF
TRBJ2-3 | TRBV6-2/TRBV6-3 | TRBD2 | many | TGTGCCAGCAGTTACTCTGTGACTAGCCCTCCAGATACGCAGTATTTT | CASSYSVTSPPDTQYF
TRBJ2-1 | TRBV15 | TRBD2 | few | TGTGCCACCGCCCCGGGACTAGAATTAAGGGGAGGTTACAATGAGCAGTTCTTC | CATAPGLELRGGYNEQFF
TRBJ1-4 | TRBV5-1 | . | . | TGCGCCAGCAGCTTAAGACAGGCTCCCTCTGCTAATGAAAAACTGTTTTTT | CASSLRQAPSANEKLFF